The 10 T cell receptor beta chains presented below share a single source sample, sequenced in a study of PD-L1 blockade in urothelial cancer. Sample time point: pretreatment peripheral blood. This table comes from immunoSEQ multiplex PCR, and its TCRdb copy is limited to in-frame clones, with some not included. The table records around 100,000 clones, around 90% of them present only once. The sequencing here drew on PBMCs, taken around atezolizumab (anti-PD-L1) treatment. The source is a man in his fifties or sixties with urothelial cancer.

The chain has TRBV6-1 and TRBJ2-7; the match to TRBD2 covers 11 bases. The J segment lost 6 bases and the V segment lost 5 bases, leaving 3 bases of the junction unmatched. The germline CDR1 and CDR2 sequences are MNHNS and SASEGT. CDR3 length equals 13 residues. For the CDR3, the DNA is TGTGCCAGCAGTACTAGCGGGAGTATCGAGCAGTACTTC. Its protein product is CASSTSGSIEQYF.

Here the CDR3 reads CASSRNSGTEAFF. Written as DNA, the CDR3 is TGTGCCAGCAGTCGCAATAGTGGCACTGAAGCTTTCTTT. The rearrangement uses TRBV6-5 and TRBJ1-1; D is ambiguous. The CDR3 has 13 residues. V gave up 5 bases and J gave up 4 bases, with 11 bases separating them. Germline V gives CDR1 MNHEY, CDR2 SVGAGI.

This clone was observed a single time. The J gene is TRBJ2-1, the V gene TRBV11-1, with 16 bases aligning to TRBD2. Germline values: CDR1 SGHAT, CDR2 FQDESV (reference sequence). The CDR3 sequence is 18 residues long. V gave up 5 bases and J gave up 4 bases; unmatched junction bases: 8. The CDR3 sequence is CASSPLGTSGGEYNEQFF. CDR3 coding DNA: TGTGCCAGCAGCCCCCTTGGGACTAGCGGGGGGGAATACAATGAGCAGTTCTTC. The full variable domain, completed using reference TRBV11-1 and TRBJ2-1, is EAEVAQSPRYKITEKSQAVAFWCDPISGHATLYWYRQILGQGPELLVQFQDESVVDDSQLPKDRFSAERLKGVDSTLKIQPAELGDSAMYLCASSPLGTSGGEYNEQFFGPGTRLTVL.

This sequence joins TRBV4-2 and TRBJ2-5; 7 nucleotides agree with TRBD1. Trimming cost V 2 bases and J 3 bases; bases outside gene matches: 3. The CDR3 runs to 14 residues. Per the germline V gene, CDR1 is LGHNA and CDR2 is YNFKEQ. The CDR3 reads CASSQSGTEETQYF. The DNA for the CDR3 is TGTGCCAGCAGCCAATCCGGGACAGAAGAGACCCAGTACTTC.

This chain uses TRBV2 with TRBJ2-2; D unclear. Trimming left V 7 bases short and J 7 bases short, with 7 bases between. Per the germline V gene, CDR1 is SNHLY and CDR2 is FYNNEI. CDR3 length equals 11 residues. The CDR3: CASILYGELFF. CDR3 nucleotides: TGTGCCAGCATTTTATACGGGGAGCTGTTTTTT. The full variable domain, its missing parts supplied by reference TRBV2 and TRBJ2-2, is EPEVTQTPSHQVTQMGQEVILRCVPISNHLYFYWYRQILGQKVEFLVSFYNNEISEKSEIFDDQFSVERPDGSNFTLKIRSTKLEDSAMYFCASILYGELFFGEGSRLTVL.

The V and J genes are TRBV19 and TRBJ2-7; D gene uncertain. This CDR3 has 13 amino acids. The germline V gene has CDR1 LNHDA and CDR2 SQIVND (reference sequence). The germline V and J ends were trimmed by 4 bases and 6 bases, with 13 bases remaining between them. The CDR3 nucleotides read TGTGCCAGTAGTACCGCCCCGGTGTCCGAGCAGTACTTC. Encoded protein: CASSTAPVSEQYF.

The chain has TRBV7-2 and TRBJ2-5; the match to TRBD1 covers 7 bases. After removal of 6 bases from V and 5 bases from J, the junction contained 9 bases not matched to a gene. The CDR3 is 14 residues long. Germline lookup yields CDR1 SGHTA and CDR2 FQGNSA. CDR3 nucleotide sequence: TGTGCCAGCAGTCGACAGGGCCTCTCGGAGACCCAGTACTTC. Translated: CASSRQGLSETQYF. Supplemented by reference TRBV7-2 and TRBJ2-5, the full variable domain reads GAGVSQSPSNKVTEKGKDVELRCDPISGHTALYWYRQSLGQGLEFLIYFQGNSAPDKSGLPSDRFSAERTGGSVSTLTIQRTQQEDSAVYLCASSRQGLSETQYFGPGTRLLVL.

The chain links TRBV19 to TRBJ1-6; 10 nucleotides align to TRBD1. CDR1 is LNHDA, CDR2 SQIVND, per germline (reference sequence). This CDR3 region has 15 residues. The ends lost 5 bases at V and 7 bases at J; junction bases unmatched: 5. CDR3 residues: CASSRDRGGNSPLHF. The CDR3 region has the DNA TGTGCCAGTAGTCGGGACAGGGGTGGCAATTCACCCCTCCACTTT. Drawing the rest from reference TRBV19 and TRBJ1-6, the complete variable domain is DGGITQSPKYLFRKEGQNVTLSCEQNLNHDAMYWYRQDPGQGLRLIYYSQIVNDFQKGDIAEGYSVSREKKESFPLTVTSAQKNPTAFYLCASSRDRGGNSPLHFGNGTRLTVT.

This chain uses TRBV7-2 with TRBJ2-5; D is unclear. This CDR3 is built from 13 residues. Per the germline V gene, CDR1 is SGHTA and CDR2 is FQGNSA. Trimming removed 3 bases from V and 5 bases from J, with 10 bases in between. Here the CDR3 reads CASSFQRSETQYF. As DNA, the CDR3 is TGTGCCAGCAGCTTCCAGAGGTCCGAGACCCAGTACTTC.

The chain couples TRBV5-1 to TRBJ2-1; D possibly corresponds to TRBD2 (6 bases). CDR1 and CDR2 from the germline V gene are SGHRS and YFSETQ. Trimming left V 1 base short and J 7 bases short, with 27 bases between. The length of the CDR3 is 19 residues. CDR3 loop: CASSLNPGGVPTLGNEQFF. CDR3 DNA sequence: TGCGCCAGCAGCTTGAACCCCGGGGGAGTACCTACCCTGGGTAATGAGCAGTTCTTC.